The T cell receptor (beta chain) described here comes from a study of T cells in localized non-small cell lung cancer. Some clones are missing from TCRdb's copy, which holds only in-frame ones; the method was immunoSEQ multiplex PCR. The data show some 78,000 clones, with 84% seen just once and approximately 2.5% held by the top ten. Study-level results: Highest T cell clonality was seen in uninvolved adjacent lung, surpassing that measured in tumor. Higher blood T cell density tracked longer overall survival. Investigators sequenced only a single tumor region, leaving heterogeneity possible. Detection in adjacent lung was observed for a median approximately 53 of the top 100 tumor clones.

Looked up from germline, CDR1 is KGHSH and CDR2 is LQKENI. The CDR3 extends over 17 amino acids. Trimming stripped 1 base from V and 8 bases from J, with 20 bases between. Comments on this clone: The target antigen is unknown.

Material: peripheral blood, obtained before any cancer treatment. The gene calls are TRBV18 and TRBJ2-2, with no clear D. The receptor's source is a man aged 35 to 70 with stage I lung adenocarcinoma. The CDR3 loop reads CASSPLKNPLAVGELFF. CDR3 bases: TGTGCCAGCTCACCACTGAAGAACCCACTGGCTGTTGGGGAGCTGTTTTTT.